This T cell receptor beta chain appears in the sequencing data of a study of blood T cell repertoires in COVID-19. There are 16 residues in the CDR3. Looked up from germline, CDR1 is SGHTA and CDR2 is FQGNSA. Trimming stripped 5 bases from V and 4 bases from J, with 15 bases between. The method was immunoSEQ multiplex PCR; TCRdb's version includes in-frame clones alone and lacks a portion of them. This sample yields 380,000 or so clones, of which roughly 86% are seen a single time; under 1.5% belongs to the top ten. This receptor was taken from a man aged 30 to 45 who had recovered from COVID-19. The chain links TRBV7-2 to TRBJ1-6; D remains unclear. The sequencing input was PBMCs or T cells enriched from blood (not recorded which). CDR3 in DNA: TGTGCCAGCAGCCCAGACCCGGGAGCTTATAATTCACCCCTCCACTTT. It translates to CASSPDPGAYNSPLHF.